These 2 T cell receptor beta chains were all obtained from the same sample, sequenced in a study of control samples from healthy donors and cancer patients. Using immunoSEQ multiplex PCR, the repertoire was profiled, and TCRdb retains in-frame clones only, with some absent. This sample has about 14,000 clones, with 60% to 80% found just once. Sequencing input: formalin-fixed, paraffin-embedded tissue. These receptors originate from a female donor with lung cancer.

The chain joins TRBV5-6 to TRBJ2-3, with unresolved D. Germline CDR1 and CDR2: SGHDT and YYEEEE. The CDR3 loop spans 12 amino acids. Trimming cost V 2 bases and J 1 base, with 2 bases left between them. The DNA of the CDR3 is TGTGCCAGCAGCTTTGGCACAGATACGCAGTATTTT. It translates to CASSFGTDTQYF.

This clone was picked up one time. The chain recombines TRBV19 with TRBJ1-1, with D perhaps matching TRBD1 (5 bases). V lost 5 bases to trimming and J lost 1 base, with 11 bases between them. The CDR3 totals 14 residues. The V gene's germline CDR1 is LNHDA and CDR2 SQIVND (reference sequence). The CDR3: CASSLLGQNTEAFF. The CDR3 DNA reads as TGTGCCAGTAGTCTTCTCGGACAGAACACTGAAGCTTTCTTT.